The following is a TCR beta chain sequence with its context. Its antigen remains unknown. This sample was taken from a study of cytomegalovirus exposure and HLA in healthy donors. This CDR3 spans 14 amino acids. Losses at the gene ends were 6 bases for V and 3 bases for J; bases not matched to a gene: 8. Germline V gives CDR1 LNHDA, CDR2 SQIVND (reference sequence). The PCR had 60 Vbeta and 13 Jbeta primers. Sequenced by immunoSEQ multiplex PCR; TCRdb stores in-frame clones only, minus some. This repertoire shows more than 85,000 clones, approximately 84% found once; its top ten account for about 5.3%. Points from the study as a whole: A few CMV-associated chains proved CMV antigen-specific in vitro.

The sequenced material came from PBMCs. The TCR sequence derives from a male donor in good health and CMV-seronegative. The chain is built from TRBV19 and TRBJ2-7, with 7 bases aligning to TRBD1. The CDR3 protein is CASSRPGQHYEQYF. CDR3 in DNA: TGTGCCAGTAGCCGACCGGGACAGCACTACGAGCAGTACTTC.